The 6 T cell receptor beta chains listed next were all sequenced from one sample in a study of blood T cell repertoires in COVID-19. The method was immunoSEQ multiplex PCR; TCRdb's version includes in-frame clones alone and lacks a portion of them. The table lists tens of thousands of clones, roughly 80% of them singletons, with approximately 19% in the top ten. The sample comprised peripheral blood. These receptors all come from a human donor in a cohort sampled during active COVID-19.

The gene calls are TRBV27 and TRBJ2-1; TRBD1 agrees at 7 bases. CDR1 is MNHEY, CDR2 SMNVEV, per germline (reference sequence). The CDR3 is 12 amino acids. The J segment lost 7 bases and the V segment lost 6 bases, leaving 3 bases of the junction unmatched. DNA of the CDR3: TGTGCCAGCAGACAGGACAGGAATGAGCAGTTCTTC. Amino acid sequence: CASRQDRNEQFF.

This chain connects TRBV6-2 or TRBV6-3 to TRBJ2-7; tentative D call: TRBD2 (6 bases). This CDR3 is built from 13 residues. V was pared by 5 bases and J by 0 bases, with 8 bases between. Looked up from germline, CDR1 is MNHEY and CDR2 is SVGEGT. Written as DNA, the CDR3 is TGTGCCAGCAGTCGACTAGACTCCTACGAGCAGTACTTC. Amino acids: CASSRLDSYEQYF.

The chain carries TRBV9 and TRBJ1-1, with D possibly being TRBD1 (5 bases). This CDR3 has 13 residues. V lost 10 bases and J lost 0, with 13 bases in between. Germline V gene sequence: CDR1 SGDLS, CDR2 YYNGEE. CDR3 loop: CAAGQGMNTEAFF. For the CDR3, the DNA is TGTGCCGCGGGGCAGGGAATGAACACTGAAGCTTTCTTT.

The chain couples TRBV6-1 to TRBJ1-6; 8 nucleotides agree with TRBD1. Unmatched junction bases numbered 2, after V lost 3 bases and J lost 7 bases. From germline, CDR1 is MNHNS and CDR2 SASEGT. This CDR3 has 14 residues. The CDR3: CASSEWTGNSPLHF. In DNA form, the CDR3 reads TGTGCCAGCAGTGAGTGGACAGGGAATTCACCCCTCCACTTT.

This chain uses TRBV10-1 with TRBJ2-3; tentatively, D is TRBD2 (6 bases). The CDR3 loop spans 14 amino acids. CDR1 and CDR2 (germline): WNHNN, SYGVQD (reference sequence). Trimming cost V 10 bases and J 4 bases, with 18 bases left between them. CDR3 nucleotides: TGCGCCACCGCCGTCGGGACTTCCCCAGATACGCAGTATTTT. It translates to CATAVGTSPDTQYF.

This chain joins TRBV18 and TRBJ2-6; TRBD1 is a possible D gene (7 bases). The V end was cut by 5 bases, the J end by 3 bases, with 14 bases between. Per germline, CDR1 KGHSH and CDR2 LQKENI. This CDR3 comprises 16 residues. DNA for the CDR3: TGTGCCAGCTCAGCCGGGGGACAGATTGGGGCCAACGTCCTGACTTTC. It translates to CASSAGGQIGANVLTF.